The clone carrying this T cell receptor (beta chain) has only a few counts. Antigen specificity is unknown. Using constant-segment primers, 5'RACE produced TCR alpha and TCR beta cDNA libraries carrying sample barcodes and UMIs. TCRdb called the 5' RACE reads again in MiXCR, with one record for every CDR3 protein. This sample has 250,000 to 300,000 distinct CDR3 sequences, with around 8% found just once. This entry is derived from a study of T-cell memory formation after mild COVID-19. Study as a whole: Clusters were largely donor specific. Study findings and constraints: Specificity for SARS-CoV-2 was not confirmed among the second-wave clones peaking on day 37.

Per the germline V gene, CDR1 is KGHSH and CDR2 is LQKENI. V was shortened by 5 bases and J by 6 bases, with 14 bases between the two germline ends. The length of the CDR3 is 13 residues. The V call is TRBV18, the J call TRBJ2-7, with a tentative D call TRBD2 (5 bases). Sequencing input: PBMCs or a T cell subset sorted from them (not recorded which). This TCR was recovered from a man aged 18 to 29 who had mild COVID-19 (a few samples of this study predate the infection). Cell type and time point are not known. CDR3: CASSVGISVEQYV. CDR3 in DNA: TGTGCCAGCTCAGTCGGGATATCGGTCGAGCAGTACGTC.